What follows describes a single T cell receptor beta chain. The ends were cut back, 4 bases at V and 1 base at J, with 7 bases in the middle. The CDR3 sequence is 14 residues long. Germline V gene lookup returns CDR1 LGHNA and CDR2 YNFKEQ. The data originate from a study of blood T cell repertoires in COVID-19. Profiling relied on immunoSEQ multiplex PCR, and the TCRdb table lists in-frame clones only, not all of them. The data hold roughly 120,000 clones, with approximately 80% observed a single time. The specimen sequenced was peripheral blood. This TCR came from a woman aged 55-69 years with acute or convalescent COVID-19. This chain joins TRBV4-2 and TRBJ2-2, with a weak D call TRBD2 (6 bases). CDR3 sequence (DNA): TGTGCCAGCAGCCGGAGGGTGAACACCGGGGAGCTGTTTTTT. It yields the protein CASSRRVNTGELFF.